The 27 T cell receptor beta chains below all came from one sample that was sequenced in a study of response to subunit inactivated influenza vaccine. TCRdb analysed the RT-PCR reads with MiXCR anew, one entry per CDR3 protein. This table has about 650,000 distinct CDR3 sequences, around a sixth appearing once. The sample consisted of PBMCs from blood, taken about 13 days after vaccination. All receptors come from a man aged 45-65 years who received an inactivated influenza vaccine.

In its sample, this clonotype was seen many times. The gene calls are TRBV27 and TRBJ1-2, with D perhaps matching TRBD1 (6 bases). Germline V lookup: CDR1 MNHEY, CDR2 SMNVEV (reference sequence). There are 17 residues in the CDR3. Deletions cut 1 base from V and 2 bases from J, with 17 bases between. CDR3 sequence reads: CASSLLQGWTENYGYTF. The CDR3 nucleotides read TGTGCCAGCAGTTTATTACAGGGCTGGACGGAAAACTATGGCTACACCTTC.

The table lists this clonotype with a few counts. In DNA form, the CDR3 reads TGTGCCAGCAGTTACACAGGGGGCTTTGAAAAACTGTTTTTT. Its translation is CASSYTGGFEKLFF. This chain connects TRBV27 to TRBJ1-4; TRBD1 aligns across 9 bases. Trimming took 4 bases from V and 7 from J; bases not matched to a gene: 4. In germline, CDR1 is MNHEY, CDR2 SMNVEV (reference sequence). The CDR3 has 14 residues.

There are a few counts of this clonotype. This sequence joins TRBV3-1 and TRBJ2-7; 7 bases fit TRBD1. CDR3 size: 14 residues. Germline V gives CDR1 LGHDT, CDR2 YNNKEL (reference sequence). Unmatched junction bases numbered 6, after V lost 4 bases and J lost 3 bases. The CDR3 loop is CASSPTGEVYEQYF. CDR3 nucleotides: TGTGCCAGCAGCCCTACAGGGGAAGTCTACGAGCAGTACTTC.

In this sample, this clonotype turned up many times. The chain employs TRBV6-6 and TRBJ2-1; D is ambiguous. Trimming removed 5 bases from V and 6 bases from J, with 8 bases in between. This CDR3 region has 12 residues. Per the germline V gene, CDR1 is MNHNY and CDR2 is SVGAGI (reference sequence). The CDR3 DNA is TGTGCCAGCAGTCCCGACCCCAATGAGCAGTTCTTC. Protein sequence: CASSPDPNEQFF.

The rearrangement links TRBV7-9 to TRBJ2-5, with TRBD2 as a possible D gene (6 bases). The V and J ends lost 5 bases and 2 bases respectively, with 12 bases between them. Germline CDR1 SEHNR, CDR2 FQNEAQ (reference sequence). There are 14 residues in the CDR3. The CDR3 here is CASSRGAEQETQYF. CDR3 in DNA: TGTGCCAGCAGCCGCGGGGCGGAACAAGAGACCCAGTACTTC.

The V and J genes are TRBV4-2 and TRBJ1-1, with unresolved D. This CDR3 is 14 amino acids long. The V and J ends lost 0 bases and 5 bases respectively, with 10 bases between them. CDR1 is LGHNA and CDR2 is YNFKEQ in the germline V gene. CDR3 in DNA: TGTGCCAGCAGCCAAGATAGCGTTGGTACTGAAGCTTTCTTT. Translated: CASSQDSVGTEAFF.

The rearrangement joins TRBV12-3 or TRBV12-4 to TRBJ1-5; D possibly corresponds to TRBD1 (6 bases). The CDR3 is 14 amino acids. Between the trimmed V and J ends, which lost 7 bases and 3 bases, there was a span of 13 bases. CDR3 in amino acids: CASTKQGLNQPQHF. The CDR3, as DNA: TGTGCCAGCACTAAACAGGGTCTCAATCAGCCCCAGCATTTT.

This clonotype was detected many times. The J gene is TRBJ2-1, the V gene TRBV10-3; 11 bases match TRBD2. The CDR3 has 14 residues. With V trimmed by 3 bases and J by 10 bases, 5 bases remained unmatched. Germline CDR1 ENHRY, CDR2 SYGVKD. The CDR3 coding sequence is TGTGCCATCAGTGAACTAGCGGGAGTGGGGGAGCAGTTCTTC. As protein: CAISELAGVGEQFF.

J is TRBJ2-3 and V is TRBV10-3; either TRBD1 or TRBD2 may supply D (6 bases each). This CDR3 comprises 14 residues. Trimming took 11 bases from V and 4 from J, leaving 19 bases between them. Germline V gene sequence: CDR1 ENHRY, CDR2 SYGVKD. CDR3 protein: CAAAGGGASDTQYF. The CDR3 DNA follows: TGTGCCGCCGCAGGAGGGGGAGCCTCAGATACGCAGTATTTT.

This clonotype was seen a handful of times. CDR3 residues: CASGSGLAGGSQETQYF. The CDR3 nucleotides are TGCGCCAGCGGGTCTGGTCTAGCGGGGGGGAGCCAAGAGACCCAGTACTTC. The chain combines TRBV5-1 with TRBJ2-5, with 12 bases aligning to TRBD2. Per germline, CDR1 SGHRS and CDR2 YFSETQ. J lost 1 base, V lost 7 bases, and 11 bases had no gene match. This CDR3 comprises 17 residues.

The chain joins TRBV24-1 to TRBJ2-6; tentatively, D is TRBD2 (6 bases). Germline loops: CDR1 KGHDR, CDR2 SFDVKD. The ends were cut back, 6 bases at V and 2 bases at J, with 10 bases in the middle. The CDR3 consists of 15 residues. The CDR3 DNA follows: TGTGCCACCAGTCCCGCGGGGACTGGGGCCAACGTCCTGACTTTC. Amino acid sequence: CATSPAGTGANVLTF.

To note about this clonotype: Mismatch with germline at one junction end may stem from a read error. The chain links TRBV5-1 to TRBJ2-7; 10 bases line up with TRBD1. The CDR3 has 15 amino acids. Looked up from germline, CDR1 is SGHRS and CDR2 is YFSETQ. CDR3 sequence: CASRFDRDRGYEKYF. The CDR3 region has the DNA TGCGCCAGCAGGTTTGACCGGGACAGGGGCTACGAGAAGTACTTC.

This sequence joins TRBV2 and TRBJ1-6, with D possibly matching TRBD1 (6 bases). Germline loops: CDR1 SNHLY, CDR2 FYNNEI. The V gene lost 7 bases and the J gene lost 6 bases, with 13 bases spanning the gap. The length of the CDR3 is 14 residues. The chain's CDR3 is CASMIDRSNSPLHF. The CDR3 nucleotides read TGTGCCAGCATGATTGACAGGTCTAATTCACCCCTCCACTTT.

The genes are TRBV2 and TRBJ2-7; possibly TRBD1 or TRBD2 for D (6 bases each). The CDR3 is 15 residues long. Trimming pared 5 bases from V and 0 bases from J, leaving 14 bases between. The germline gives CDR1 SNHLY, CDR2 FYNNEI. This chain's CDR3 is CASSRGGTSSYEQYF. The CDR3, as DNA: TGTGCCAGCAGTCGAGGAGGGACAAGCTCCTACGAGCAGTACTTC.

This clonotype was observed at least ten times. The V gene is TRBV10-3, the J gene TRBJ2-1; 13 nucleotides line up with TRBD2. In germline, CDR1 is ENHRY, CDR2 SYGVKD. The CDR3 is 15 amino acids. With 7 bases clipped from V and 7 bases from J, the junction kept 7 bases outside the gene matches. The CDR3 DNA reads TGTGCCATCACCCCTGGACTAGCGGGAGCTAATGAGCAGTTCTTC. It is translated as CAITPGLAGANEQFF.

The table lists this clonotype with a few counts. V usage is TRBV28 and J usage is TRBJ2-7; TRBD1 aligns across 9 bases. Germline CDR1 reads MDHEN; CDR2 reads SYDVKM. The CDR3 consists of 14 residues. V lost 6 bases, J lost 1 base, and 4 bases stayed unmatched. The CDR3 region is CASRGQGYSYEQYF. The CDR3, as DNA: TGTGCCAGCAGGGGACAGGGTTATTCCTACGAGCAGTACTTC.

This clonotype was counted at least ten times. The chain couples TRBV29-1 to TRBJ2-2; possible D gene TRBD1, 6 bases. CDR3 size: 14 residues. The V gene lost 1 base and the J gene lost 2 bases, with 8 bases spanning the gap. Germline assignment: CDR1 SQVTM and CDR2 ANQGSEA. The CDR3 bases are TGCAGCGTTGAAGCAGGGGTCAACACCGGGGAGCTGTTTTTT. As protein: CSVEAGVNTGELFF.

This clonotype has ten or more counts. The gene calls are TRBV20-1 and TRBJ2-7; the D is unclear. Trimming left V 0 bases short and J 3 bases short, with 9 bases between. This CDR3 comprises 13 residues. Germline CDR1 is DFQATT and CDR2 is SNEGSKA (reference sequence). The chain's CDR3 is CSARDLSSYEQYF. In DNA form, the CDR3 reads TGCAGTGCTAGAGATCTTAGCAGCTACGAGCAGTACTTC.

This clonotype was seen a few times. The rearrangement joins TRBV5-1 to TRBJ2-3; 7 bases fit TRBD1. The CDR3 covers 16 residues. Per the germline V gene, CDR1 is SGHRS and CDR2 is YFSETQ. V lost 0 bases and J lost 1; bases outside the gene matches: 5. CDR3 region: CASSLDRGLGTDTQYF. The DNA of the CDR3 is TGCGCCAGCAGCTTGGACAGGGGTTTGGGCACAGATACGCAGTATTTT.

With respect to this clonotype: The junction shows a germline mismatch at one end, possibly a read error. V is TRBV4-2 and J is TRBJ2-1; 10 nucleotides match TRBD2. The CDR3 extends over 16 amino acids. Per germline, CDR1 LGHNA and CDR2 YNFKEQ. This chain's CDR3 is CTSSQELAGAYNEQFF. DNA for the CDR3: TGTACCAGCAGCCAAGAGCTAGCGGGGGCCTACAATGAGCAGTTCTTC.

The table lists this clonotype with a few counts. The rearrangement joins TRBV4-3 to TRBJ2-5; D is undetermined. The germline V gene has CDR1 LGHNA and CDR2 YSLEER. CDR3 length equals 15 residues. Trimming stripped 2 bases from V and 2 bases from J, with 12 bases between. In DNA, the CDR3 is TGCGCCAGCAGCCAAAGCCTATTCGGGCAAGAGACCCAGTACTTC. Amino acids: CASSQSLFGQETQYF.

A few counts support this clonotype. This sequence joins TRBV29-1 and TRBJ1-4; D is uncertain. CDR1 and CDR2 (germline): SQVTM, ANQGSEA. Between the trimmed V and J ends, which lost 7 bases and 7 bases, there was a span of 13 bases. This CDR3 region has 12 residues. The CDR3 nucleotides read TGCAGCGGAGGCGGCTTGGGTGAAAAACTGTTTTTT. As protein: CSGGGLGEKLFF.

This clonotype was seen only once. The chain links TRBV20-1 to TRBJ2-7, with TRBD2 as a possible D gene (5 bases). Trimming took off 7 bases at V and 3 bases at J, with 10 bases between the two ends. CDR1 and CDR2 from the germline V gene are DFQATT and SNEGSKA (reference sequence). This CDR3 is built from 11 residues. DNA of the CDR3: TGCAGTGGAGGGAAAAACTACGAGCAGTACTTC. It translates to CSGGKNYEQYF.

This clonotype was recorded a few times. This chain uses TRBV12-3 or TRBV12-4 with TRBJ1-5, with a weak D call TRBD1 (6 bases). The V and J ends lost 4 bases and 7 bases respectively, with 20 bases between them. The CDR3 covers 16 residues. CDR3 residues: CASSYVGGAARQPQHF. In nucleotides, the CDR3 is TGTGCCAGCAGTTATGTGGGGGGCGCGGCCAGGCAGCCCCAGCATTTT.

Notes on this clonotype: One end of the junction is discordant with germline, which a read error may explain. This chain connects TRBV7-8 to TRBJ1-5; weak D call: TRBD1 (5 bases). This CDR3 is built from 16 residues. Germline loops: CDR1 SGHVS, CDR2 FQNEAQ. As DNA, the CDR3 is TGTGCCAGCAGCGTAGCGGGGGGTAGGAGCAATCAGCCCCAGCATTTT. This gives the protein CASSVAGGRSNQPQHF.

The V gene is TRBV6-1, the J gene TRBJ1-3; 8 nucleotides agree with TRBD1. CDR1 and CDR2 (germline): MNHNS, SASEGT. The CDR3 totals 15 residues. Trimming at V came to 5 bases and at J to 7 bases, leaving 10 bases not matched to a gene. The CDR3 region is CASSIRDRWGNTIYF. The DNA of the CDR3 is TGTGCCAGCAGTATCCGGGACAGGTGGGGGAACACCATATATTTT.

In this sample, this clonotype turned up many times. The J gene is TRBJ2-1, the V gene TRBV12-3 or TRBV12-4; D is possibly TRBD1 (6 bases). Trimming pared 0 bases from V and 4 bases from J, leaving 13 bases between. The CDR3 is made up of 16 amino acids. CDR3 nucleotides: TGTGCCAGCAGTTTAGCGCGGGCAGGGGCTTACAATGAGCAGTTCTTC. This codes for CASSLARAGAYNEQFF.